A selection of T cell receptor beta chains follows, all from one sample in a study of regulatory T cells in long-lasting Graves disease. TCRdb re-derived calls from the multiplex PCR reads in MiXCR, one entry per CDR3 protein. Of just over 600,000 distinct CDR3 sequences in the sample, approximately 15% are singletons; the top ten hold around a sixth. This sample also appeared in a second study, on T cells in Graves' hyperthyroidism and ophthalmopathy.

The source was peripheral blood mononuclear cells (PBMCs), collected at new diagnosis, from a patient treated with antithyroid drugs. The receptor source for this set is a young woman with Graves disease. Both conserved end residues are part of each CDR3. The order of the fields is clone size, J gene, V gene, D gene, CDR3 protein, CDR3 DNA. D genes are given only for firm matches. A row's size may be missing; if present it is once, few, many or a size class.

>many|TRBJ2-3|TRBV12-3/TRBV12-4|TRBD2
CASSPLSGGTDTQYF
TGTGCCAGCAGTCCCCTGAGCGGGGGCACAGATACGCAGTATTTT
>.|TRBJ2-6|TRBV14|.
CASSKQVGGANVLTF
TGTGCCAGCTCCAAACAGGTTGGCGGGGCCAACGTCCTGACTTTC
>few|TRBJ2-2|TRBV3-1|TRBD2
CASRTAGGQSGELFF
TGTGCCAGCCGAACAGCGGGAGGGCAGAGCGGGGAGCTGTTTTTT
>many|TRBJ2-5|TRBV7-3|.
CASSLSGSETQYF
TGTGCCAGCAGCCTTAGCGGTTCAGAGACCCAGTACTTC
>.|TRBJ2-3|TRBV5-1|.
CASSLDQAVLVPDTQYF
TGCGCCAGCAGCTTGGATCAAGCAGTACTAGTTCCAGATACGCAGTATTTT
>many|TRBJ2-7|TRBV28|.
CASSLPLSYEQYF
TGTGCCAGCAGTTTACCCCTATCCTACGAGCAGTACTTC
>few|TRBJ2-1|TRBV7-6|.
CASSYSGIYNEQFF
TGTGCCAGCAGCTATAGCGGAATCTACAATGAGCAGTTCTTC
>many|TRBJ2-3|TRBV20-1|.
CSAAGLTDTQYF
TGCAGTGCTGCGGGACTTACAGATACGCAGTATTTT
>many|TRBJ1-1|TRBV27|TRBD1
CASSFGTDMNTEAFF
TGTGCCAGCAGTTTCGGGACAGACATGAACACTGAAGCTTTCTTT
>many|TRBJ2-1|TRBV28|.
CASSGVNEQFF
TGTGCCAGCAGCGGGGTCAATGAGCAGTTCTTC
>many|TRBJ2-7|TRBV27|.
CASSLTGSGKREQYF
TGTGCCAGCAGTCTCACGGGGTCCGGAAAGAGGGAGCAGTACTTC
>.|TRBJ1-5|TRBV19|.
CASSSQGVGVSGPQHF
TGTGCCAGTAGTTCACAAGGGGTGGGCGTAAGTGGACCCCAGCATTTT
>.|TRBJ2-1|TRBV11-1|TRBD2
CASSLGGGGEQFF
TGTGCCAGCAGCTTAGGGGGGGGAGGTGAGCAGTTCTTC
>many|TRBJ2-7|TRBV28|.
CASSLFRGGRDEQYF
TGTGCCAGCAGTTTATTTAGGGGGGGACGAGATGAGCAGTACTTC
>.|TRBJ2-7|TRBV30|.
CAWSEGSSLTSEQYF
TGTGCCTGGAGTGAGGGGTCTAGTTTAACTTCCGAGCAGTACTTC
>.|TRBJ1-1|TRBV29-1|TRBD1
CSGRTGPNTEAFF
TGCAGCGGTAGGACAGGGCCGAACACTGAAGCTTTCTTT
>many|TRBJ2-5|TRBV7-9|TRBD2
CASRGLVGTQYF
TGTGCCAGCAGGGGACTAGTGGGGACCCAGTACTTC
>many|TRBJ1-1|TRBV28|TRBD1
CASSTTGPNTEAFF
TGTGCCAGCAGTACGACAGGGCCGAACACTGAAGCTTTCTTT
>many|TRBJ2-7|TRBV10-3|TRBD2
CAISEFTSGPFYEQYF
TGTGCCATCAGTGAGTTTACTAGCGGGCCTTTCTACGAGCAGTACTTC
>.|TRBJ2-3|TRBV20-1|TRBD1
CSGDRGVDTQYF
TGCAGTGGCGACAGGGGAGTAGATACGCAGTATTTT
>few|TRBJ2-5|TRBV5-1|.
CAAKTPGREETQYF
TGCGCCGCAAAAACTCCGGGGCGTGAAGAGACCCAGTACTTC
>few|TRBJ1-2|TRBV2|.
CASRPGAAGYGYTF
TGTGCCAGCAGGCCGGGGGCGGCGGGCTATGGCTACACCTTC
>.|TRBJ2-3|TRBV18|.
CASSTGGQNTDTQYF
TGTGCCAGCTCAACCGGGGGACAGAACACAGATACGCAGTATTTT
>many|TRBJ1-2|TRBV5-1|.
CASSLDRVNYGYTF
TGCGCCAGCAGCTTGGATCGAGTCAACTATGGCTACACCTTC
>many|TRBJ1-2|TRBV29-1|TRBD1
CSVGQGKDYGYTF
TGCAGCGTAGGACAGGGGAAGGACTATGGCTACACCTTC
>few|TRBJ2-3|TRBV20-1|.
CSASPGGVTDTQYF
TGCAGTGCTAGCCCCGGGGGAGTCACAGATACGCAGTATTTT
>.|TRBJ1-6|TRBV6-1|TRBD1
CASSVNRGSSYNSPLHF
TGTGCCAGCAGTGTAAACAGGGGGAGCTCCTATAATTCACCCCTCCACTTT
>many|TRBJ1-5|TRBV7-9|TRBD1
CASSGGQGSNQPQHF
TGTGCCAGCAGCGGGGGACAGGGGAGCAATCAGCCCCAGCATTTT
>.|TRBJ1-5|TRBV3-1|.
CASSQDTHNQPQHF
TGTGCCAGCAGCCAAGATACGCACAATCAGCCCCAGCATTTT
>many|TRBJ2-4|TRBV11-2|TRBD2
CASSLELAGKNIQYF
TGTGCCAGCAGCTTAGAACTAGCGGGAAAAAACATTCAGTACTTC
>many|TRBJ2-7|TRBV27|.
CASSLLALREQYF
TGTGCCAGCAGTTTACTAGCGCTCCGGGAGCAGTACTTC
>few|TRBJ2-7|TRBV13|.
CASTSIGASYEQYF
TGTGCCAGCACCAGTATAGGCGCGTCCTACGAGCAGTACTTC
>once|TRBJ1-1|TRBV27|TRBD1
CASSGRDRGPEAFF
TGTGCCAGCAGTGGCCGGGACAGGGGGCCTGAAGCTTTCTTT
>many|TRBJ2-3|TRBV12-3/TRBV12-4|.
CASKEVATDTQYF
TGTGCCAGTAAAGAAGTGGCGACAGATACGCAGTATTTT
>.|TRBJ2-7|TRBV12-3/TRBV12-4|TRBD2
CASKLAGVFEQYF
TGTGCCAGCAAACTAGCGGGAGTTTTCGAGCAGTACTTC
>many|TRBJ1-1|TRBV29-1|TRBD1
CSVVGTVPGEAFF
TGCAGCGTTGTGGGGACAGTCCCCGGGGAAGCTTTCTTT
>few|TRBJ2-1|TRBV6-5|TRBD1
CASSSKRTGTAYNEQFF
TGTGCCAGCAGTTCTAAACGGACAGGGACCGCCTACAATGAGCAGTTCTTC
>.|TRBJ2-7|TRBV3-1|.
CASSRQGGAYEQYF
TGTGCCAGCAGCCGCCAGGGGGGAGCCTACGAGCAGTACTTC
>many|TRBJ2-7|TRBV6-2/TRBV6-3|.
CASSYTDNSYEQYF
TGTGCCAGCAGTTATACGGATAACTCCTACGAGCAGTACTTC
>many|TRBJ2-7|TRBV28|TRBD2
CASRVSGTSGYEQYF
TGTGCCAGCAGAGTTTCGGGGACTAGCGGCTACGAGCAGTACTTC
>many|TRBJ2-7|TRBV30|.
CASQQGTYEQYF
TGTGCCTCCCAACAGGGAACCTACGAGCAGTACTTC
>.|TRBJ2-1|TRBV2|TRBD1
CASRGTAYNEQFF
TGTGCCAGCAGAGGGACAGCCTACAATGAGCAGTTCTTC